This entry concerns a single TCR beta chain. The data belong to a study of technical replicates of blood from four donors. The table came from immunoSEQ multiplex PCR; TCRdb's copy has only in-frame clones and leaves some out. Counted here are 55,000 to 75,000 clones, about 90% occurring once; the ten biggest clones make up 0.42%. The CDR3 loop spans 16 amino acids. Germline CDR1 reads SGDLS; CDR2 reads YYNGEE. V was clipped by 0 bases and J by 5 bases; unmatched bases: 6. The sequenced material came from T cells isolated from PBMCs. This TCR came from a human donor in good health. This sequence joins TRBV9 and TRBJ2-1; 9 nucleotides align to TRBD2. The CDR3: CASSVDVSGSNNEQFF. Written as DNA, the CDR3 is TGTGCCAGCAGCGTAGATGTTAGCGGGAGTAACAATGAGCAGTTCTTC.